A selection of T cell receptor beta chains follows, all from one sample in a study of response to subunit inactivated influenza vaccine. TCRdb re-called the RT-PCR reads with MiXCR, one entry per CDR3 protein. The table has 700,000 to 800,000 distinct CDR3 sequences, around a sixth seen once. This material consisted of PBMCs from blood, taken 5 days after vaccination. These receptor sequences come from a man aged 50 to 59 who received an inactivated influenza vaccine. The CDR3 runs from the conserved cysteine through the conserved F or W. D genes are given only for firm matches. A clone size is listed for some rows: how often the clone was seen (once, few, many), or a class if it is expanded.

TRBJ1-5 | TRBV5-1 | NA | NA | TGCGCCAGCAGCTTGGCCGGGGAGGGCTGGCAGCCCCAGCATTTT | CASSLAGEGWQPQHF
TRBJ2-7 | TRBV7-9 | few | NA | TGTGCCAGCAGCTTAGATTTGACCGATCGGCAGTACTTC | CASSLDLTDRQYF
TRBJ2-7 | TRBV6-2/TRBV6-3 | NA | NA | TGTGCCAGCAGGCGACGGACCGAGCAGTACTTC | CASRRRTEQYF
TRBJ2-1 | TRBV9 | few | TRBD2 | TGTGCCAGCAGCGAGGGACTAGCGGGAGTCAATGAGCAGTTCTTC | CASSEGLAGVNEQFF
TRBJ1-1 | TRBV20-1 | few | NA | TGCAGTGCTAGAGATCCCCAGGGAGTGAGAACTGAAGCTTTCTTT | CSARDPQGVRTEAFF
TRBJ2-4 | TRBV7-9 | few | NA | TGTGCCAGTGAGAGGGGGGACATTCAGTACTTC | CASERGDIQYF
TRBJ2-7 | TRBV5-1 | few | NA | TGCGCCAGCAGCTTGAATAGGGTGGCGAACGAGCAGTACTTC | CASSLNRVANEQYF
TRBJ2-3 | TRBV7-9 | NA | TRBD2 | TGTGCCAGCAGCAAAGCTAGCGGAAGTGCGGATACGCAGTATTTT | CASSKASGSADTQYF
TRBJ2-1 | TRBV7-3 | many | TRBD2 | TGTGCCAGCAGCTTAAGTCTAGCGGGGTACAATGAGCAGTTCTTC | CASSLSLAGYNEQFF
TRBJ2-3 | TRBV20-1 | NA | TRBD2 | TGCAGTGCTAGACCTCCCCTCGGTGGTGAGCGGGGGGGCCCCACAGATACGCAGTATTTT | CSARPPLGGERGGPTDTQYF
TRBJ2-3 | TRBV12-3/TRBV12-4 | NA | NA | TGTGCCACTCGCGGTAGCCTGAGCACAGATACGCAGTATTTT | CATRGSLSTDTQYF